This is a list of T cell receptor beta chains from one sample in a study of blood T cell repertoires in COVID-19. Some clones are missing from TCRdb's copy, which holds only in-frame ones; the method was immunoSEQ multiplex PCR. The sample has tens of thousands of clones; approximately 78% are singletons. Material: peripheral blood. Receptors were obtained from a human donor in a cohort sampled during active COVID-19. The CDR3 runs from the conserved cysteine through the conserved F or W. Each record gives: J gene, V gene, clone size, D gene, CDR3 protein, CDR3 DNA. A D gene is named only where the DNA matches it firmly. Some rows mark clone size as missing; the rest say once, few, many or name a class of expanded clone.

j_gene: TRBJ2-1; v_gene: TRBV6-5; abundance: .; d_gene: TRBD2; CDR3aa: CASTAGTSGSNEQFF; CDR3nt: TGTGCCAGCACTGCCGGGACTAGCGGGAGTAATGAGCAGTTCTTC
j_gene: TRBJ2-7; v_gene: TRBV19; abundance: .; d_gene: .; CDR3aa: CASSTRGHNEQYF; CDR3nt: TGTGCCAGTAGTACGCGAGGACACAACGAGCAGTACTTC
j_gene: TRBJ1-4; v_gene: TRBV4-1; abundance: .; d_gene: .; CDR3aa: CASSQAGGINGEKLFF; CDR3nt: TGCGCCAGCAGCCAAGCCGGCGGGATCAATGGTGAAAAACTGTTTTTT
j_gene: TRBJ2-3; v_gene: TRBV7-9; abundance: .; d_gene: .; CDR3aa: CASSLASEAQYF; CDR3nt: TGTGCCAGCAGCTTAGCTAGTGAGGCGCAGTATTTT
j_gene: TRBJ1-5; v_gene: TRBV6-2/TRBV6-3; abundance: .; d_gene: TRBD1; CDR3aa: CASSMTGGSQPQHF; CDR3nt: TGTGCCAGCAGCATGACAGGGGGCAGTCAGCCCCAGCATTTT
j_gene: TRBJ2-1; v_gene: TRBV7-3; abundance: .; d_gene: TRBD1; CDR3aa: CASSSIGGLEQFF; CDR3nt: TGTGCCAGCAGCTCCATAGGGGGCCTGGAGCAGTTCTTC
j_gene: TRBJ2-5; v_gene: TRBV12-5; abundance: .; d_gene: .; CDR3aa: CASAPGGQETQYF; CDR3nt: TGTGCTAGTGCCCCCGGGGGACAAGAGACCCAGTACTTC
j_gene: TRBJ2-3; v_gene: TRBV24-1; abundance: .; d_gene: TRBD1; CDR3aa: CATSDPHRGRAQYF; CDR3nt: TGTGCCACCAGTGATCCCCACAGGGGACGGGCGCAGTATTTT
j_gene: TRBJ1-1; v_gene: TRBV4-3; abundance: few; d_gene: .; CDR3aa: CASSQEHPTEAFF; CDR3nt: TGCGCCAGCAGCCAAGAACACCCCACGGAAGCTTTCTTT
j_gene: TRBJ1-4; v_gene: TRBV19; abundance: .; d_gene: TRBD1; CDR3aa: CASSLQDRRKLFF; CDR3nt: TGTGCCAGTAGTCTTCAGGACAGGCGAAAACTGTTTTTT
j_gene: TRBJ2-5; v_gene: TRBV13; abundance: .; d_gene: .; CDR3aa: CASSDRTRETQYF; CDR3nt: TGTGCCAGCAGCGACCGAACTAGGGAGACCCAGTACTTC
j_gene: TRBJ1-1; v_gene: TRBV27; abundance: .; d_gene: .; CDR3aa: CASSFQGNTEAFF; CDR3nt: TGTGCCAGTAGCTTTCAGGGGAACACTGAAGCTTTCTTT
j_gene: TRBJ2-3; v_gene: TRBV7-9; abundance: .; d_gene: TRBD2; CDR3aa: CASRLGLAGTDTQYF; CDR3nt: TGTGCCAGCAGACTAGGACTAGCGGGCACAGATACGCAGTATTTT
j_gene: TRBJ2-6; v_gene: TRBV30; abundance: .; d_gene: TRBD1; CDR3aa: CAWSPGTGNARSGANVLTF; CDR3nt: TGTGCCTGGAGTCCCGGGACAGGGAACGCTCGCTCTGGGGCCAACGTCCTGACTTTC
j_gene: TRBJ2-5; v_gene: TRBV24-1; abundance: .; d_gene: TRBD2; CDR3aa: CATSDFSSGKQETQYF; CDR3nt: TGTGCCACCAGTGATTTTTCTAGCGGGAAGCAAGAGACCCAGTACTTC
j_gene: TRBJ2-3; v_gene: TRBV24-1; abundance: .; d_gene: .; CDR3aa: CATSDSKTPRDTQYF; CDR3nt: TGTGCCACCAGTGATTCGAAGACACCGAGAGATACGCAGTATTTT
j_gene: TRBJ2-7; v_gene: TRBV6-1; abundance: .; d_gene: TRBD1; CDR3aa: CASSEAGQGGLYEQYF; CDR3nt: TGTGCCAGCAGTGAAGCAGGACAGGGTGGCCTGTACGAGCAGTACTTC
j_gene: TRBJ2-1; v_gene: TRBV6-6; abundance: .; d_gene: TRBD1; CDR3aa: CASSYDRGSYNEQFF; CDR3nt: TGTGCCAGCAGTTACGACAGGGGTTCCTACAATGAGCAGTTCTTC
j_gene: TRBJ1-1; v_gene: TRBV19; abundance: .; d_gene: TRBD1; CDR3aa: CASFRDRMNTEAFF; CDR3nt: TGTGCCAGTTTTCGGGACAGGATGAACACTGAAGCTTTCTTT
j_gene: TRBJ2-5; v_gene: TRBV7-2; abundance: once; d_gene: .; CDR3aa: CASSLGRLETQYF; CDR3nt: TGTGCCAGCAGCTTAGGCAGGTTAGAGACCCAGTACTTC
j_gene: TRBJ1-2; v_gene: TRBV4-3; abundance: .; d_gene: .; CDR3aa: CASSQAGGVEGVARGYTF; CDR3nt: TGCGCCAGCAGCCAAGCTGGTGGAGTAGAGGGAGTGGCTCGTGGCTACACCTTC
j_gene: TRBJ2-2; v_gene: TRBV18; abundance: .; d_gene: .; CDR3aa: CASSPGAGSELFF; CDR3nt: TGTGCCAGCTCACCGGGGGCAGGATCAGAGCTGTTTTTT
j_gene: TRBJ1-1; v_gene: TRBV6-5; abundance: .; d_gene: .; CDR3aa: CASTRNTEAFF; CDR3nt: TGTGCCAGCACCCGGAACACTGAAGCTTTCTTT
j_gene: TRBJ2-7; v_gene: TRBV21-1; abundance: .; d_gene: .; CDR3aa: CASSKELTSAGGFEQYF; CDR3nt: TGTGCCAGCAGCAAAGAATTAACTTCAGCGGGGGGTTTCGAGCAGTACTTC
j_gene: TRBJ2-4; v_gene: TRBV7-9; abundance: .; d_gene: .; CDR3aa: CASSRRDFLQYF; CDR3nt: TGTGCCAGCAGCAGGCGGGACTTCCTACAGTACTTC
j_gene: TRBJ1-2; v_gene: TRBV6-5; abundance: .; d_gene: .; CDR3aa: CASSSGGRGGYTF; CDR3nt: TGTGCCAGCAGCTCGGGGGGGAGGGGTGGCTACACCTTC
j_gene: TRBJ2-5; v_gene: TRBV4-3; abundance: .; d_gene: TRBD2; CDR3aa: CASSQEYGTSDLYQETQYF; CDR3nt: TGCGCCAGCAGCCAAGAGTATGGGACTAGCGACTTGTACCAAGAGACCCAGTACTTC
j_gene: TRBJ1-1; v_gene: TRBV7-2; abundance: .; d_gene: .; CDR3aa: CAGSLDPGVYTEAFF; CDR3nt: TGTGCCGGCAGCTTAGACCCGGGAGTTTACACTGAAGCTTTCTTT
j_gene: TRBJ1-3; v_gene: TRBV7-2; abundance: .; d_gene: TRBD1; CDR3aa: CASSPVVTGALSGNTIYF; CDR3nt: TGTGCCAGCAGCCCTGTTGTCACAGGGGCTCTCTCTGGAAACACCATATATTTT
j_gene: TRBJ1-1; v_gene: TRBV30; abundance: once; d_gene: TRBD1; CDR3aa: CAWSTYRGLETEAFF; CDR3nt: TGTGCCTGGAGTACCTACAGGGGGCTCGAAACTGAAGCTTTCTTT
j_gene: TRBJ2-7; v_gene: TRBV5-1; abundance: .; d_gene: TRBD1; CDR3aa: CASSPGQGGYEQYF; CDR3nt: TGCGCCAGCAGCCCGGGACAGGGAGGTTACGAGCAGTACTTC
j_gene: TRBJ1-1; v_gene: TRBV18; abundance: .; d_gene: .; CDR3aa: CASSISSGLNTEAFF; CDR3nt: TGTGCCAGCTCAATAAGTAGCGGATTGAACACTGAAGCTTTCTTT
j_gene: TRBJ1-1; v_gene: TRBV7-2; abundance: .; d_gene: TRBD1; CDR3aa: CASSHWTGRTEAFF; CDR3nt: TGTGCCAGCAGCCACTGGACAGGGAGAACTGAAGCTTTCTTT
j_gene: TRBJ2-7; v_gene: TRBV7-8; abundance: .; d_gene: .; CDR3aa: CASSSYYEQYF; CDR3nt: TGTGCCAGCAGCTCTTACTACGAGCAGTACTTC
j_gene: TRBJ2-3; v_gene: TRBV9; abundance: .; d_gene: TRBD2; CDR3aa: CASSGTSRMDTQYF; CDR3nt: TGTGCCAGCAGCGGGACTAGCCGGATGGATACGCAGTATTTT
j_gene: TRBJ2-4; v_gene: TRBV7-8; abundance: .; d_gene: .; CDR3aa: CASTQGGALAKNIQYF; CDR3nt: TGTGCCAGCACCCAGGGTGGGGCCCTAGCCAAAAACATTCAGTACTTC
j_gene: TRBJ2-7; v_gene: TRBV30; abundance: .; d_gene: TRBD1; CDR3aa: CAWWTGMSSYEQYF; CDR3nt: TGTGCCTGGTGGACAGGCATGAGCTCCTACGAGCAGTACTTC
j_gene: TRBJ2-6; v_gene: TRBV9; abundance: .; d_gene: .; CDR3aa: CASSARYPTRTGANVLTF; CDR3nt: TGTGCCAGCAGCGCTCGATATCCGACGCGGACTGGGGCCAACGTCCTGACTTTC
j_gene: TRBJ1-2; v_gene: TRBV19; abundance: few; d_gene: TRBD1; CDR3aa: CASSFRGQGNGYTF; CDR3nt: TGTGCCAGTAGTTTCCGGGGACAGGGGAATGGCTACACCTTC
j_gene: TRBJ2-5; v_gene: TRBV9; abundance: .; d_gene: TRBD2; CDR3aa: CASSFLAGGSQETQYF; CDR3nt: TGTGCCAGCAGCTTCTTAGCGGGGGGGTCCCAAGAGACCCAGTACTTC
j_gene: TRBJ1-2; v_gene: TRBV7-2; abundance: once; d_gene: TRBD1; CDR3aa: CATSRDRENYGYTF; CDR3nt: TGTGCCACCAGCCGGGACAGAGAAAACTATGGCTACACCTTC